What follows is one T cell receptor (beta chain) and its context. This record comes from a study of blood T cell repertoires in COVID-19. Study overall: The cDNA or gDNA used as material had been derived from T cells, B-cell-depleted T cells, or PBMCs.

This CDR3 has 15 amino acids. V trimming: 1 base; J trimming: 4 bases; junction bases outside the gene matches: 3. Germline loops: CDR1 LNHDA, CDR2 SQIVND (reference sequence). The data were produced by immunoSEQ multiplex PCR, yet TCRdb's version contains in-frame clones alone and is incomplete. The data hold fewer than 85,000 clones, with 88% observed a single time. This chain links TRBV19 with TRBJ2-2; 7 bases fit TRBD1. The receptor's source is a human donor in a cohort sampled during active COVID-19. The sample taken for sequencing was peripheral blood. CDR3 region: CASSIGDRVTGELFF. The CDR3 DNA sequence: TGTGCCAGTAGTATAGGCGACAGGGTCACCGGGGAGCTGTTTTTT.